These 13 T cell receptor beta chains came from one sample sequenced in a study of blood T cell repertoires in COVID-19. Measured with immunoSEQ multiplex PCR; TCRdb has only the in-frame clones, and not every one. The sample consists of under 150,000 clones, roughly nine tenths of them appearing once. The sequenced material came from peripheral blood. The receptors were sampled from a human donor with active COVID-19. The donor label of this sample is uncertain.

This chain uses TRBV7-8 with TRBJ2-7; TRBD2 matches 10 bases. The V gene's germline CDR1 is SGHVS and CDR2 FQNEAQ. The CDR3 totals 15 residues. Trimming at V came to 3 bases and at J to 0 bases, leaving 2 bases not matched to a gene. The CDR3 DNA sequence: TGTGCCAGCAGCTTTAGCGGGGGGTCCTCCTACGAGCAGTACTTC. Translated, it gives CASSFSGGSSYEQYF.

V is TRBV11-3 and J is TRBJ2-2; tentative D call: TRBD1 (6 bases). Germline V lookup: CDR1 SGHNT, CDR2 YENEEA. This CDR3 contains 15 residues. Trimming left V 5 bases short and J 4 bases short, with 14 bases between. The CDR3 DNA sequence: TGTGCCAGCAGCCCAGGTACAGGGCCCACCGGGGAGCTGTTTTTT. Protein product: CASSPGTGPTGELFF.

The chain carries TRBV7-3 and TRBJ1-1, with TRBD1 matching over 9 bases. CDR1 and CDR2 (germline): SGHTA, FQGTGA. This CDR3 is built from 13 residues. V shed 5 bases, J shed 6 bases, and the junction held 4 bases outside the gene matches. This CDR3 is CASSTRQGAEAFF. CDR3 bases: TGTGCCAGCAGCACCCGACAGGGGGCTGAAGCTTTCTTT.

The chain combines TRBV7-3 with TRBJ2-1, with 7 bases aligning to TRBD1. Germline lookup yields CDR1 SGHTA and CDR2 FQGTGA. This CDR3 contains 15 residues. J lost 10 bases, V lost 0 bases, and 9 bases had no gene match. The CDR3 region is CASSLTRQGVGEQFF. CDR3 nucleotides: TGTGCCAGCAGCTTAACGAGGCAGGGGGTGGGCGAGCAGTTCTTC.

The rearrangement links TRBV18 to TRBJ2-1, with 8 bases identical to TRBD2. Trimming removed 1 base from V and 2 bases from J; junction bases left unmatched: 1. The V gene's germline CDR1 is KGHSH and CDR2 LQKENI. The CDR3 consists of 15 residues. CDR3 sequence (DNA): TGTGCCAGCTCACCACGCGGGGGGACCTACAATGAGCAGTTCTTC. It translates to CASSPRGGTYNEQFF.

The V and J genes are TRBV7-9 and TRBJ2-7; no reliable D call. Germline V gives CDR1 SEHNR, CDR2 FQNEAQ (reference sequence). V shed 7 bases and J shed 4 bases, with 14 bases lying between them. The CDR3 is 13 residues long. CDR3: CASTTKAYYEQYF. DNA of the CDR3: TGTGCCAGCACTACTAAAGCGTATTACGAGCAGTACTTC.

This clone was observed a single time. The CDR3 region is CASSATGQGAYEQYF. The DNA of the CDR3 is TGCGCCAGCAGCGCGACGGGACAGGGCGCCTACGAGCAGTACTTC. J is TRBJ2-7 and V is TRBV4-1, with 9 bases lining up with TRBD1. Germline CDR1 is MGHRA and CDR2 is YSYEKL. Losses at the gene ends were 5 bases for V and 2 bases for J; bases not matched to a gene: 7. This CDR3 comprises 15 residues.

The chain recombines TRBV27 with TRBJ1-6; 10 bases match TRBD1. CDR1 is MNHEY and CDR2 is SMNVEV in the germline V gene (reference sequence). Losses at the gene ends were 6 bases for V and 0 bases for J; bases not matched to a gene: 8. The CDR3 spans 18 residues. CDR3 amino acids: CASSKTGGGSSYNSPLHF. CDR3 nucleotides: TGTGCCAGCAGCAAGACAGGGGGCGGCAGCTCCTATAATTCACCCCTCCACTTT.

The genes are TRBV19 and TRBJ2-1; possible D gene TRBD2, 7 bases. CDR3 size: 18 residues. V lost 1 base, J lost 3 bases, and 19 bases lay in between. CDR1 and CDR2 from the germline V gene are LNHDA and SQIVND (reference sequence). CDR3 in amino acids: CASSIVAGALTNYNEQFF. CDR3 bases: TGTGCCAGTAGTATAGTTGCGGGGGCCTTAACAAACTACAATGAGCAGTTCTTC.

The rearrangement links TRBV6-1 to TRBJ2-7; D possibly corresponds to TRBD2 (5 bases). The V gene's germline CDR1 is MNHNS and CDR2 SASEGT. V was clipped by 1 base and J by 2 bases, with 9 bases between them. CDR3 length: 14 residues. The CDR3 reads CASSEGPGTYEQYF. The CDR3 nucleotides read TGTGCCAGCAGTGAAGGTCCGGGAACCTACGAGCAGTACTTC.

The chain is built from TRBV10-3 and TRBJ1-2; possibly TRBD1 for D (6 bases). Germline V CDR1 and CDR2: ENHRY, SYGVKD. Trimming stripped 6 bases from V and 8 bases from J, with 10 bases between. This CDR3 has 11 residues. CDR3 sequence reads: CAISTGIGYTF. DNA of the CDR3: TGTGCCATCAGCACAGGGATCGGCTACACCTTC.

The chain is built from TRBV6-5 and TRBJ2-7; TRBD2 might be the D (6 bases). The ends were cut back, 3 bases at V and 7 bases at J, with 7 bases in the middle. Germline V gene data show CDR1 as MNHEY and CDR2 as SVGAGI. The CDR3 totals 11 residues. CDR3 DNA sequence: TGTGCCAGCAGTTATGGGGGGGAGCAGTACTTC. Protein: CASSYGGEQYF.

This chain connects TRBV18 to TRBJ2-3; TRBD2 matches at 12 bases. CDR1 and CDR2 from the germline V gene are KGHSH and LQKENI. The junction had 5 bases not matched to a gene; V was cut back by 5 bases and J by 2 bases. This CDR3 is 16 amino acids long. CDR3 in DNA: TGTGCCAGCTCAAAGACTAGCGGGGGCCTCACAGATACGCAGTATTTT. Translating it yields CASSKTSGGLTDTQYF.